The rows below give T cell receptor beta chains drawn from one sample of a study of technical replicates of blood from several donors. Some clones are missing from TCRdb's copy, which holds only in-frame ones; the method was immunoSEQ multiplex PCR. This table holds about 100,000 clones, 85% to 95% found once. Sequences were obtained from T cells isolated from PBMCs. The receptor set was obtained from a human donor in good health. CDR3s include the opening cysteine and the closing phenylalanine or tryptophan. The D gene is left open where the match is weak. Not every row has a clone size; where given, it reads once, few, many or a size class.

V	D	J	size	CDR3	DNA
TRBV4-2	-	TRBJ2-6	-	CASSQERYGANVLTF	TGTGCCAGCAGCCAAGAGCGTTATGGGGCCAACGTCCTGACTTTC
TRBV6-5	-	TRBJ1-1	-	CASRRGWEAFF	TGTGCCAGCAGACGGGGTTGGGAAGCTTTCTTT
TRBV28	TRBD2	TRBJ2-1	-	CASSPSGGSSYNEQFF	TGTGCCAGCAGCCCCTCGGGCGGGAGTTCGTACAATGAGCAGTTCTTC
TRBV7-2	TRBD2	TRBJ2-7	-	CASSLAGLAGSSYEQYF	TGTGCCAGCAGCTTAGCCGGACTAGCGGGGAGCTCCTACGAGCAGTACTTC
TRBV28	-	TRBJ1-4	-	CASRGGATNEKLFF	TGTGCCAGCAGGGGAGGGGCAACTAATGAAAAACTGTTTTTT
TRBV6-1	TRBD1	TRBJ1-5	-	CASSWTGTNQPQHF	TGTGCCAGCAGTTGGACAGGGACTAATCAGCCCCAGCATTTT
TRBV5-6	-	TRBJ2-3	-	CASSLAQGLGTDTQYF	TGTGCCAGCAGCTTGGCTCAGGGGCTGGGGACAGATACGCAGTATTTT
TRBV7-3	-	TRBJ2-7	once	CASRAGYEQYF	TGTGCCAGCAGGGCGGGTTACGAGCAGTACTTC
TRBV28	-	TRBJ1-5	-	CASSGGGEPQHF	TGTGCCAGCAGCGGGGGGGGTGAGCCCCAGCATTTT
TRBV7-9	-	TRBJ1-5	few	CASSLDTHQPQHF	TGTGCCAGCAGCCTGGACACCCATCAGCCCCAGCATTTT
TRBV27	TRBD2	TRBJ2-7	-	CASSLGSGRIHEQYF	TGTGCCAGCAGTTTGGGTAGCGGGAGAATCCACGAGCAGTACTTC
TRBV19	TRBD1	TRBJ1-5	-	CASSSDREQPQHF	TGTGCCAGTAGTTCAGACAGGGAGCAGCCCCAGCATTTT
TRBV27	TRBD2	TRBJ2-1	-	CASTPSGTSGRHEQFF	TGTGCCAGCACACCCTCCGGGACTAGCGGGAGACATGAGCAGTTCTTC
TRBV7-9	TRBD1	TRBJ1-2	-	CASSLGQGGGYTF	TGTGCCAGCAGCCTAGGACAGGGCGGCGGCTACACCTTC
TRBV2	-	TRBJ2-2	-	CASSQTTSLDTGELFF	TGTGCCAGCAGCCAGACGACTAGTTTGGACACCGGGGAGCTGTTTTTT
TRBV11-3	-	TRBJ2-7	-	CASSLVGEADEQYF	TGTGCCAGCAGCTTAGTAGGGGAAGCCGACGAGCAGTACTTC
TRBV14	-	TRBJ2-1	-	CASSRALSYNEQFF	TGTGCCAGCAGCCGGGCCCTTTCCTACAATGAGCAGTTCTTC
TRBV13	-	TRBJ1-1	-	CASSPRANTEAFF	TGTGCCAGCAGCCCGAGGGCTAACACTGAAGCTTTCTTT
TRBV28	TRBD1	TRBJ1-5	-	CASSLYRGGSNQPQHF	TGTGCCAGCAGTTTATACAGGGGTGGAAGCAATCAGCCCCAGCATTTT
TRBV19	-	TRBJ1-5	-	CASSTTGKLQPQHF	TGTGCCAGTAGTACCACAGGGAAACTTCAGCCCCAGCATTTT
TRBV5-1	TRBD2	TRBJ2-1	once	CASSSSSGRIPNYNEQFF	TGCGCCAGCAGCTCTTCTAGCGGGAGGATTCCTAACTACAATGAGCAGTTCTTC
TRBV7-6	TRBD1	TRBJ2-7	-	CASSPQGGAWYEQYF	TGTGCCAGCAGCCCCCAAGGGGGCGCCTGGTACGAGCAGTACTTC
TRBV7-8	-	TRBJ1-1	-	CASSSNHRIPPEAFF	TGTGCCAGCAGCTCGAACCACAGGATCCCCCCTGAAGCTTTCTTT
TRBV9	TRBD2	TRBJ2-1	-	CASSVAGGSYNEQFF	TGTGCCAGCAGCGTAGCGGGAGGTTCCTACAATGAGCAGTTCTTC
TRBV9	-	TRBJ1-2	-	CASSVDEEYGYTF	TGTGCCAGCAGCGTAGATGAGGAATATGGCTACACCTTC
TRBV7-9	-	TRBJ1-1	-	CASSLVQGLAEAFF	TGTGCCAGCAGCTTAGTGCAGGGACTGGCTGAAGCTTTCTTT
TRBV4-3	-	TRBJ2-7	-	CASSQGHGYEQYF	TGCGCCAGCAGCCAAGGACACGGCTACGAGCAGTACTTC
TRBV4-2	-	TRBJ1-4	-	CASSPGGATNEKLFF	TGTGCCAGCAGCCCGGGAGGGGCAACTAATGAAAAACTGTTTTTT
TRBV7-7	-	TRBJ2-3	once	CASSFRYF	TGTGCTAGCAGCTTTAGGTATTTT
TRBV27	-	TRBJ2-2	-	CASSLSSSGELFF	TGTGCCAGCAGTTTATCATCTAGCGGGGAGCTGTTTTTT
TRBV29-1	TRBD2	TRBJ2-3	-	CSVLAGKGDTQYF	TGCAGCGTTTTAGCGGGAAAAGGAGATACGCAGTATTTT
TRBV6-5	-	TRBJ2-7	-	CACLPGVPYEQYF	TGTGCCTGCCTGCCAGGGGTCCCTTACGAGCAGTACTTC
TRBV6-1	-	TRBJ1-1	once	CASSSRLEAFF	TGTGCCAGCAGTTCTCGACTTGAAGCTTTCTTT
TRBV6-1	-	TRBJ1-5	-	CASSEGVPGYNQPQHF	TGTGCCAGCAGTGAAGGTGTTCCGGGGTATAATCAGCCCCAGCATTTT
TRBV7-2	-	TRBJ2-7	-	CASSLELDYYEQYF	TGTGCCAGCAGCTTAGAGCTAGACTACTACGAGCAGTACTTC
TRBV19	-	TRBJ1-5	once	CASRQSNQPQHF	TGTGCCAGTCGACAGAGCAATCAGCCCCAGCATTTT
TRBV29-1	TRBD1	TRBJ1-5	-	CSVSGTGNSNQPQHF	TGCAGCGTGTCCGGGACAGGGAATAGCAATCAGCCCCAGCATTTT
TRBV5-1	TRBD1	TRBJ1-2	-	CASSLTGGKVDYGYTF	TGCGCCAGCAGCTTAACAGGGGGCAAGGTGGACTATGGCTACACCTTC
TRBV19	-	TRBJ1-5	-	CASSRPRGSGQPQHF	TGTGCCAGTAGTCGACCCAGGGGCTCAGGTCAGCCCCAGCATTTT
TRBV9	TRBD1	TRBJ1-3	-	CASSQTGSGNTIYF	TGTGCCAGCAGCCAGACAGGGTCTGGAAACACCATATATTTT
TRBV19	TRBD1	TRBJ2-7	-	CASSLDRGYEQYF	TGTGCCAGTAGTCTGGACAGGGGCTACGAGCAGTACTTC
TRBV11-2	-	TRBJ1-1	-	CASSKRDRTTEAFF	TGTGCCAGCAGCAAGAGAGACAGAACCACTGAAGCTTTCTTT
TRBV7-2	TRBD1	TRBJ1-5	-	CASSLAGQGNQPQHF	TGTGCCAGCAGCTTAGCGGGACAGGGTAATCAGCCCCAGCATTTT
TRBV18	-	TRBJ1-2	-	CASSPGETNYGYTF	TGTGCCAGCTCACCCGGGGAGACTAACTATGGCTACACCTTC
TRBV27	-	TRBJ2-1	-	CASSPDSYNEQFF	TGTGCCAGCAGTCCCGACAGTTACAATGAGCAGTTCTTC
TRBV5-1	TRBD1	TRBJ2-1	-	CASSRGQGVNEQFF	TGCGCCAGCAGCCGGGGACAGGGGGTGAATGAGCAGTTCTTC
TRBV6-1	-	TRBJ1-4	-	CASQGLTTNEKLFF	TGTGCCAGCCAGGGGCTGACGACTAATGAAAAACTGTTTTTT
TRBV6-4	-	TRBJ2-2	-	CASSREQGNTGELFF	TGTGCCAGCTCCCGGGAGCAGGGGAACACCGGGGAGCTGTTTTTT
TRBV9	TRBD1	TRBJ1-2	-	CASSVVGDRITNYGYTF	TGTGCCAGCAGCGTAGTAGGGGACAGAATAACAAACTATGGCTACACCTTC
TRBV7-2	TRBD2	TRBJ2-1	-	CASSSLAGGGNEQFF	TGTGCCAGCAGCTCCCTAGCGGGAGGGGGTAATGAGCAGTTCTTC
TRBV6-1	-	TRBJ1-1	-	CASGREGNTEAFF	TGTGCCAGCGGTAGGGAGGGGAACACTGAAGCTTTCTTT
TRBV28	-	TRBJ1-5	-	CASSFPDQPQHF	TGTGCCAGCAGTTTCCCCGATCAGCCCCAGCATTTT
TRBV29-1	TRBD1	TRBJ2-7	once	CSVGGTESYEQYF	TGCAGCGTTGGGGGGACAGAGTCCTACGAGCAGTACTTC
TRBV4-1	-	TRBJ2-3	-	CASSQEPGDTQYF	TGCGCCAGCAGCCAAGAACCCGGGGATACGCAGTATTTT
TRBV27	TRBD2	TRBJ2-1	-	CASTPRTSGSSEQFF	TGTGCCAGCACCCCGAGGACTAGCGGGAGTAGTGAGCAGTTCTTC
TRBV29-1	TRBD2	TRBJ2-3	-	CSVVRTSGTDTQYF	TGCAGCGTTGTAAGGACTAGCGGGACAGATACGCAGTATTTT
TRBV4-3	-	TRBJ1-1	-	CASSQEQGEVTEAFF	TGCGCCAGCAGCCAAGAGCAGGGTGAGGTCACTGAAGCTTTCTTT
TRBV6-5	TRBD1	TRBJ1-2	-	CASREGTAEFYGYTF	TGTGCCAGCAGAGAGGGGACAGCGGAATTCTATGGCTACACCTTC
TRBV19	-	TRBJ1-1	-	CASRGPWDTEAFF	TGTGCCAGTAGGGGCCCCTGGGACACTGAAGCTTTCTTT